This record looks at one T cell receptor (beta chain) sequence and its context. What it binds is not known. PBMCs, at least 6.5 million per sample, were isolated. V was clipped by 5 bases and J by 5 bases; unmatched bases: 8. Germline V CDR1 and CDR2: SGHTA, FQGNSA. This CDR3 spans 15 amino acids. The data were taken from a study of blood T cells in healthy people across ages. Study-wide points: Researchers report that TCR beta diversity correlated strongly with naive T cell percentage.

The use of a sample-barcoded 5' primer and a J-beta primer mix characterized a second PCR of roughly 7 to 11 cycles. Every sample gave at least 3 million paired-end reads containing CDR3. TCRdb re-derived calls from the 5' RACE reads in MiXCR, one entry per CDR3 protein. Of roughly 800,000 distinct CDR3 sequences listed, roughly 50% are singletons. V and J are TRBV7-2 and TRBJ2-1; 8 bases map to TRBD2. This clonotype was obtained from a young man in good health. Sequencing was performed on blood. CDR3 sequence (DNA): TGTGCCAGCAGCGCCCGGGGGGGCAACGACAATGAGCAGTTCTTC. This gives the protein CASSARGGNDNEQFF.